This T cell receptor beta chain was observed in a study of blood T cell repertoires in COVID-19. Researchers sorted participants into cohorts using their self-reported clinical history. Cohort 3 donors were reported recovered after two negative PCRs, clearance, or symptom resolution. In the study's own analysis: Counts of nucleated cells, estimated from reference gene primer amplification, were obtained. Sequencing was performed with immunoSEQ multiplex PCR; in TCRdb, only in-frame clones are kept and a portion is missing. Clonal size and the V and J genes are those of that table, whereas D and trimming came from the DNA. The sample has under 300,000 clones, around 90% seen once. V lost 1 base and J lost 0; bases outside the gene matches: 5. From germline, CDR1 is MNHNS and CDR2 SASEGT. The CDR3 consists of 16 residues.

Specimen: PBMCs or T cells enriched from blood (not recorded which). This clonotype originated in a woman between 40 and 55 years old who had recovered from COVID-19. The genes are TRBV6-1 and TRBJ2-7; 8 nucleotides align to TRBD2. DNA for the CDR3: TGTGCCAGCAGTGAAGGGATAGCGGGGACCTCCTACGAGCAGTACTTC. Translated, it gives CASSEGIAGTSYEQYF.